The subject of this entry is one T cell receptor (beta chain). The germline CDR1 and CDR2 sequences are SGHRS and YFSETQ. The CDR3 contains 14 residues. Germline trimming cut 2 bases from V and 7 bases from J; bases unmatched to any gene: 4. Produced via immunoSEQ multiplex PCR; TCRdb's table is partial and in-frame only. The data show approximately 500,000 clones, with roughly 91% seen just once and 7.5% to 9.5% held by the top ten. This entry is derived from a study of blood T cell repertoires in COVID-19. This TCR was sampled from a woman aged 45-65 years with COVID-19, enrolled during active disease. This chain connects TRBV5-1 to TRBJ1-2, with 11 positions matching TRBD1. Sequenced: peripheral blood. In DNA form, the CDR3 reads TGCGCCAGCAGCTTCGGAGGGACAGGGGGTGGCTACACCTTC. Translating gives CASSFGGTGGGYTF.